The TCR beta chain under discussion was sequenced for a study of blood T cell repertoires in COVID-19. Study at large: The origin of the acute and convalescent COVID-19 samples was the United States, Italy and Spain. T cells, B-cell-depleted T cells, or PBMCs provided the cDNA or gDNA that served as material.

In germline, CDR1 is SGHTA, CDR2 FQGNSA. The CDR3 runs 14 residues. Trimming cost V 4 bases and J 3 bases, with 12 bases left between them. Profiling relied on immunoSEQ multiplex PCR, and the TCRdb table lists in-frame clones only, not all of them. The sample gives 250,000 to 300,000 clones, around 87% of which show up once; roughly 2.2% is in the top ten. The source of this sequence is a woman in her forties or fifties who had recovered from COVID-19. The V call is TRBV7-2, the J call TRBJ1-2; D perhaps matches TRBD1 (6 bases). The sample consisted of peripheral blood. CDR3 residues: CASSSDRYYYGYTF. CDR3 sequence (DNA): TGTGCCAGCAGCTCCGACAGGTACTACTATGGCTACACCTTC.